The source of this TCR beta chain is a study of shared clonotypes between healthy human individuals. Study results and limitations: Rarefaction exposed incomplete sorted-subset sequencing despite large depth.

About this clone: The antigen remains unidentified.

V gave up 0 bases and J gave up 12 bases, with 11 bases separating them. Germline CDR1 reads SGHVS; CDR2 reads FQNEAQ. The length of the CDR3 is 13 residues. This was a deep-level run. Each subset's genomic DNA was shared equally among a number of immunoSEQ plates. The assay was immunoSEQ multiplex PCR, and TCRdb's table has in-frame clones only and misses some. The sample has about 1 million clones, around 75% seen once; the top ten hold roughly 1.5%. The rearrangement uses TRBV7-8 and TRBJ1-4; D is uncertain. The clonotype was recovered from a man aged 18 to 35 in good health. The sequenced material came from memory CD4+ T cells sorted from blood. Subset meaning: CD45RA-negative fraction. CDR3 nucleotide sequence: TGTGCCAGCAGCTTAGCTCTACCAGAGGAACTGTTTTTT. Translating it yields CASSLALPEELFF.